This T cell receptor beta chain was captured in a study of T cell responses to AZD1222 COVID-19 vaccine. J was trimmed by 5 bases and V by 3 bases; bases with no gene match: 1. The CDR3 length is 15 residues. Germline V gene lookup returns CDR1 SGHDT and CDR2 YYEEEE. This clone showed up just a few times. Its antigen is still unknown. Clones were read by immunoSEQ multiplex PCR, and TCRdb kept only the in-frame ones, dropping some. The data hold 99,000 or so clones, with roughly nine tenths observed a single time. General study points: Per reports, nearly half of all spike-specific TCRs target regions that are unmutated in variants.

This TCR came from an adult who received the AZD1222 COVID-19 vaccine. The sequencing used peripheral blood, collected 28 days after the second AZD1222 dose. This sequence joins TRBV5-6 and TRBJ1-6; 11 bases are shared with TRBD1. CDR3 loop: CASSSDRGHNSPLHF. The CDR3 DNA follows: TGTGCCAGCAGCTCGGACAGGGGGCATAATTCACCCCTCCACTTT.